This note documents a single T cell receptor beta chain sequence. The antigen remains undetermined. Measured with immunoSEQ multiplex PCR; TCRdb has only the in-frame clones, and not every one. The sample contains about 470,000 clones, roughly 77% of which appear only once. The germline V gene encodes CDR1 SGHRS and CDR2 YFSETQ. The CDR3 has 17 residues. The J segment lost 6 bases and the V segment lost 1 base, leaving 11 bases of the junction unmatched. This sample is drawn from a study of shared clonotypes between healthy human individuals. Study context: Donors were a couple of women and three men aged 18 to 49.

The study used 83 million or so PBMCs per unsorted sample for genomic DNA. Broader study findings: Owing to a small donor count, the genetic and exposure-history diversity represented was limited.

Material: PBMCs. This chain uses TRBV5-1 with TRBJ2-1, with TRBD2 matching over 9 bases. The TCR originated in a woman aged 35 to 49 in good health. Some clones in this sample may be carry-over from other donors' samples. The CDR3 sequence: CASSLSSAGGPGNEQFF. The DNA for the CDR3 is TGCGCCAGCAGCTTGAGTTCTGCGGGAGGGCCGGGCAATGAGCAGTTCTTC. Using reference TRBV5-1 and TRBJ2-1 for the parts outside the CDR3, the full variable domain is KAGVTQTPRYLIKTRGQQVTLSCSPISGHRSVSWYQQTPGQGLQFLFEYFSETQRNKGNFPGRFSGRQFSNSRSEMNVSTLELGDSALYLCASSLSSAGGPGNEQFFGPGTRLTVL.